A single sample gave rise to the 15 T cell receptor beta chains below, sequenced in a study of blood T cell repertoires in COVID-19. The table came from immunoSEQ multiplex PCR; TCRdb's copy has only in-frame clones and leaves some out. The table has approximately 220,000 clones, approximately 84% seen once. Input material: peripheral blood. These receptors all stem from a woman younger than 45 who had recovered from COVID-19.

As regards this clone: At one end, the junction sequence differs from germline, possibly due to a read error. The CDR3 loop reads CSARDAATPSF. The CDR3 DNA reads TGCAGTGCTAGAGATGCAGCGACCCCTAGTTTT. The J gene is TRBJ2-3, the V gene TRBV20-1; no firm D call. Germline V lookup: CDR1 DFQATT, CDR2 SNEGSKA (reference sequence). This CDR3 region has 11 residues.

V usage is TRBV28 and J usage is TRBJ2-7; 12 nucleotides line up with TRBD2. J was trimmed by 1 base and V by 1 base; bases with no gene match: 2. CDR1 and CDR2 from the germline V gene are MDHEN and SYDVKM. The CDR3 contains 16 residues. CDR3 in amino acids: CASSLSGTSGSYEQYF. The DNA for the CDR3 is TGTGCCAGCAGTTTATCCGGGACTAGCGGGTCCTACGAGCAGTACTTC.

V gene TRBV12-3 or TRBV12-4 combines with J gene TRBJ2-7; D is ambiguous. CDR3 size: 13 residues. V was pared by 5 bases and J by 3 bases, with 11 bases between. CDR3 residues: CASSPDIGYEQYF. The CDR3 bases are TGTGCCAGCAGTCCCGACATAGGCTACGAGCAGTACTTC.

The rearrangement joins TRBV6-6 to TRBJ2-5, with 7 bases lining up with TRBD1. The J segment lost 1 base and the V segment lost 2 bases, leaving 4 bases of the junction unmatched. Germline lookup yields CDR1 MNHNY and CDR2 SVGAGI (reference sequence). The CDR3 length is 15 residues. CDR3 nucleotides: TGTGCCAGCAGTTACCCCGGGACAGTCCAAGAGACCCAGTACTTC. Amino acids: CASSYPGTVQETQYF.

This clone showed up just once. The DNA for the CDR3 is TGTGCCAGCAGCCCGGAGGTAGCGATGCCCTACGAGCAGTACTTC. It codes for CASSPEVAMPYEQYF. The rearrangement uses TRBV3-1 (or the pseudogene TRBV3-2) and TRBJ2-7; possibly TRBD2 for D (5 bases). The CDR3 sequence is 15 residues long. Germline CDR1 reads LGHDT; CDR2 reads YNNKEL (reference sequence). Trimming pared 4 bases from V and 2 bases from J, leaving 15 bases between.

The rearrangement links TRBV4-1 to TRBJ2-7; 7 bases are shared with TRBD1. With V trimmed by 0 bases and J by 1 base, 6 bases remained unmatched. CDR1 is MGHRA and CDR2 is YSYEKL in the germline V gene. The CDR3 runs to 16 residues. DNA of the CDR3: TGCGCCAGCAGCCAAGAGAAGGGGGCACTTTCCTACGAGCAGTACTTC. Protein product: CASSQEKGALSYEQYF.

The table lists this clone with a few counts. An end of the junction differs from the germline gene, which may be a read error. The chain links TRBV4-1 to TRBJ2-7, with 7 bases matching TRBD1. CDR1 MGHRA and CDR2 YSYEKL come from the germline V gene. The CDR3 totals 15 residues. CDR3 nucleotides: TGCGCCAGCAGACAAGCGACAGGGCCCTCCTACGAGCAGTACTTC. This gives the protein CASRQATGPSYEQYF.

The J gene is TRBJ1-4, the V gene TRBV19, with 10 bases that match TRBD1. The CDR3 loop spans 14 amino acids. Trimming cost V 6 bases and J 6 bases; bases outside gene matches: 4. Germline CDR1 and CDR2: LNHDA and SQIVND (reference sequence). DNA for the CDR3: TGTGCCAGTAGCGAGACAGGGGGCTATGAAAAACTGTTTTTT. This sequence encodes CASSETGGYEKLFF.

This sequence joins TRBV15 and TRBJ1-1; 7 positions match TRBD1. The CDR3 is made up of 14 amino acids. Unmatched junction bases numbered 2, after V lost 3 bases and J lost 1 base. Germline CDR1 is LNHNV and CDR2 is YYDKDF (reference sequence). CDR3 loop: CATSSYRGNTEAFF. The CDR3 bases are TGTGCCACCAGCAGTTACAGGGGGAACACTGAAGCTTTCTTT.

The chain recombines TRBV9 with TRBJ2-2; weak D call: TRBD2 (5 bases). The length of the CDR3 is 16 residues. Germline assignment: CDR1 SGDLS and CDR2 YYNGEE. The V gene lost 4 bases and the J gene lost 1 base, with 14 bases spanning the gap. The CDR3 DNA reads TGTGCCAGCAGCCCAGGCCGGGGAATGAACACCGGGGAGCTGTTTTTT. Translating gives CASSPGRGMNTGELFF.

V gene TRBV6-5 combines with J gene TRBJ1-2; 8 bases fit TRBD1. This CDR3 is built from 14 residues. With 10 bases clipped from V and 5 bases from J, the junction kept 12 bases outside the gene matches. Germline values: CDR1 MNHEY, CDR2 SVGAGI. CDR3 residues: CATRVKDRVYGYTF. As DNA, the CDR3 is TGTGCCACGAGGGTTAAGGACAGGGTGTATGGCTACACCTTC.

CDR3 protein: CATSSAGGYQPQHF. DNA for the CDR3: TGTGCCACCAGCTCGGCGGGGGGCTATCAGCCCCAGCATTTT. The chain carries TRBV15 and TRBJ1-5, with TRBD1 as a possible D gene (6 bases). The length of the CDR3 is 14 residues. CDR1 LNHNV and CDR2 YYDKDF come from the germline V gene (reference sequence). V lost 5 bases to trimming and J lost 5 bases, with 13 bases between them.

This clone was found once. The CDR3 protein is CASSRGLAGVTDTQYF. The CDR3 DNA sequence: TGTGCCAGCAGCCGGGGACTAGCGGGAGTCACAGATACGCAGTATTTT. The chain is built from TRBV5-4 and TRBJ2-3; TRBD2 matches at 14 bases. V lost 4 bases, J lost 2 bases, and 3 bases stayed unmatched. The CDR3 length is 16 residues. Germline values: CDR1 SGHNT, CDR2 YYREEE (reference sequence).

V is TRBV18 and J is TRBJ2-3; 14 nucleotides match TRBD2. In germline, CDR1 is KGHSH, CDR2 LQKENI. This CDR3 contains 16 residues. J lost 5 bases, V lost 4 bases, and 5 bases had no gene match. This CDR3 reads CASSRLAGGPGDTQYF. CDR3 bases: TGTGCCAGCTCACGACTAGCGGGAGGGCCAGGAGATACGCAGTATTTT.

The chain has TRBV6-1 and TRBJ2-3; D remains ambiguous. Trimming pared 0 bases from V and 1 base from J, leaving 2 bases between. The CDR3 is 13 amino acids. CDR1 is MNHNS, CDR2 SASEGT, per germline. CDR3 sequence reads: CASSEAGTDTQYF. The CDR3 region has the DNA TGTGCCAGCAGTGAAGCCGGCACAGATACGCAGTATTTT.